The source of this T cell receptor (beta chain) is a study of cytomegalovirus exposure and HLA in healthy donors. Primers included in the PCR were 60 Vbeta and 13 Jbeta primers. Sequencing was performed with immunoSEQ multiplex PCR; in TCRdb, only in-frame clones are kept and a portion is missing. There are about 180,000 clones in the sample; under 80% occur only once, and less than 2.5% lies in the top ten. Germline CDR1 reads MNHEY; CDR2 reads SMNVEV (reference sequence). J gave up 4 bases and V 8 bases, and 10 bases lay outside the gene matches. CDR3 length: 14 residues. The material sequenced was PBMCs. The chain joins TRBV27 to TRBJ1-1, with TRBD1 matching over 7 bases. The sequence derives from a human donor in good health. The CDR3 DNA is TGTGCCAGCCTGGCAGGGGGTAGTATCACTGAAGCTTTCTTT. Protein: CASLAGGSITEAFF.